Listed here is a single T cell receptor beta chain. As yet, its antigen is unknown. The sample originates from a study of shared clonotypes between healthy human individuals. Germline-derived CDR1 and CDR2 are GTSNPN and SVGIG (reference sequence). The V gene end was trimmed by 5 bases and the J gene end by 4 bases; junction bases not matched to a gene: 1. This CDR3 comprises 13 residues. Assay used: immunoSEQ multiplex PCR; TCRdb lists only in-frame clones, some missing. The repertoire has about 470,000 clones, 79% of them found once; the top ten carry about 13%. Study-level points and caveats: Blood was the only sampled material, and tissue repertoires likely differ.

The source is a woman in her thirties or forties in good health. Some clones in this sample may be carry-over from other donors' samples. V usage is TRBV30 and J usage is TRBJ2-3; 12 bases are shared with TRBD2. The specimen was PBMCs. CDR3 amino acids: CAWGLAGPDTQYF. The CDR3, as DNA: TGTGCCTGGGGACTAGCGGGACCAGATACGCAGTATTTT.